Detailed here is one TCR beta chain. Its specificity is unknown. The study ran its PCR with 60 Vbeta and 13 Jbeta primers. Only in-frame clones appear in the TCRdb table, and some are missing; sequencing was by immunoSEQ multiplex PCR. The table has fewer than 130,000 clones, approximately 83% seen once; the top ten hold 1.5% to 2%. The sample originates from a study of cytomegalovirus exposure and HLA in healthy donors. Study-level results: TCR beta V- and J-gene trimming was later associated with a missense DCLRE1C variant. When a later analysis compared HLA-associated TCR beta chains with equally common others, the HLA-associated chains turned out to be more clonally expanded and to have lower generation probabilities.

Germline CDR1 and CDR2: SGDLS and YYNGEE. The ends lost 3 bases at V and 6 bases at J; junction bases unmatched: 11. The CDR3 loop spans 15 amino acids. This rearrangement joins TRBV9 to TRBJ1-2, with 7 bases lining up with TRBD1. This TCR derives from a man aged 40-50 years in good health and CMV-seronegative. The specimen sequenced was PBMCs. This CDR3 is CASSALGQRGHGYTF. The DNA of the CDR3 is TGTGCCAGCAGCGCCCTGGGACAGAGGGGACATGGCTACACCTTC.